Below are 4 T cell receptor beta chains sequenced from a single sample in a study of T cell responses to AZD1222 COVID-19 vaccine. The method was immunoSEQ multiplex PCR; TCRdb's version includes in-frame clones alone and lacks a portion of them. The data contain approximately 140,000 clones, 93% of them singletons. The sequences come from peripheral blood, collected on day 0 of AZD1222 vaccination. These receptors were obtained from an adult in good health.

V gene TRBV7-3 combines with J gene TRBJ2-5; D is possibly TRBD2 (5 bases). Germline V gene lookup returns CDR1 SGHTA and CDR2 FQGTGA. The CDR3 length is 15 residues. Trimming removed 1 base from V and 5 bases from J, with 14 bases in between. This CDR3 is CASSLNGGLRETQYF. The CDR3 nucleotides are TGTGCCAGCAGCTTAAACGGAGGCCTGCGGGAGACCCAGTACTTC.

The chain carries TRBV6-5 and TRBJ2-5; the match to TRBD2 covers 7 bases. V lost 0 bases to trimming and J lost 7 bases; unmatched junction nucleotides: 5. The germline V gene has CDR1 MNHEY and CDR2 SVGAGI. The CDR3 spans 14 residues. CDR3 in DNA: TGTGCCAGCAGTTACTCGACGGGGAGGGGGACCCAGTACTTC. Residues: CASSYSTGRGTQYF.

The rearrangement uses TRBV5-6 and TRBJ1-4; D may be TRBD1 (6 bases). The CDR3 has 16 amino acids. The V and J ends lost 3 bases and 2 bases respectively, with 14 bases between them. The germline V gene has CDR1 SGHDT and CDR2 YYEEEE. CDR3 sequence (DNA): TGTGCCAGCAGCTCAACAGGGTATTGGACTAATGAAAAACTGTTTTTT. As protein: CASSSTGYWTNEKLFF.

The chain has TRBV13 and TRBJ1-1; 8 bases are a match to TRBD1. V was pared by 4 bases and J by 10 bases, with 5 bases of the junction left unmatched. Germline CDR1 is PRHDT and CDR2 is FYEKMQ (reference sequence). This CDR3 comprises 12 residues. The CDR3 coding sequence is TGTGCCAGCAGCTCTAACAGGGGGATAGCTTTCTTT. As protein: CASSSNRGIAFF. The full variable domain, its missing parts supplied by reference TRBV13 and TRBJ1-1, is AAGVIQSPRHLIKEKRETATLKCYPIPRHDTVYWYQQGPGQDPQFLISFYEKMQSDKGSIPDRFSAQQFSDYHSELNMSSLELGDSALYFCASSSNRGIAFFGQGTRLTVV.